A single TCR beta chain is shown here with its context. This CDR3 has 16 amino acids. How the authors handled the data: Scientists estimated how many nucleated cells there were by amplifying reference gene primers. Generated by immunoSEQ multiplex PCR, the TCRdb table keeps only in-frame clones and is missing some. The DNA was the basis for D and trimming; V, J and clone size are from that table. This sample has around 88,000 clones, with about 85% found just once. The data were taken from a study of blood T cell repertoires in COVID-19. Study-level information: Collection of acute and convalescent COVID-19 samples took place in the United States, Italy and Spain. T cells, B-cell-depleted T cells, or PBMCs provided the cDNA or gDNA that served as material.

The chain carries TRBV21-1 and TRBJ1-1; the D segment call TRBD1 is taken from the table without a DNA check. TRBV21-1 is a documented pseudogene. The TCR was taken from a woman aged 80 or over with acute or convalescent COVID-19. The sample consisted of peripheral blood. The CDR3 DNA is TGTGCCAGCAGCATCACAGGGGGCTGTGATGGCACTGAAGCTTTCTTT. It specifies CASSITGGCDGTEAFF.